This record looks at one T cell receptor beta chain sequence and its context. This record belongs to a study of T cell responses to AZD1222 COVID-19 vaccine. Here immunoSEQ multiplex PCR was the method, and the copy in TCRdb shows in-frame clones only, minus some. The data hold around 130,000 clones, with over 90% observed a single time. The CDR3 has 14 amino acids. V lost 4 bases and J lost 4, with 11 bases in between. CDR1 is LNHDA, CDR2 SQIVND, per germline (reference sequence). This TCR derives from an adult in good health. The source was peripheral blood, collected on day 0 of AZD1222 vaccination. The V call is TRBV19, the J call TRBJ2-1; possibly TRBD1 for D (6 bases). DNA of the CDR3: TGTGCCAGTAGTAAGACAGGCGGTTACAATGAGCAGTTCTTC. Amino acid sequence: CASSKTGGYNEQFF.